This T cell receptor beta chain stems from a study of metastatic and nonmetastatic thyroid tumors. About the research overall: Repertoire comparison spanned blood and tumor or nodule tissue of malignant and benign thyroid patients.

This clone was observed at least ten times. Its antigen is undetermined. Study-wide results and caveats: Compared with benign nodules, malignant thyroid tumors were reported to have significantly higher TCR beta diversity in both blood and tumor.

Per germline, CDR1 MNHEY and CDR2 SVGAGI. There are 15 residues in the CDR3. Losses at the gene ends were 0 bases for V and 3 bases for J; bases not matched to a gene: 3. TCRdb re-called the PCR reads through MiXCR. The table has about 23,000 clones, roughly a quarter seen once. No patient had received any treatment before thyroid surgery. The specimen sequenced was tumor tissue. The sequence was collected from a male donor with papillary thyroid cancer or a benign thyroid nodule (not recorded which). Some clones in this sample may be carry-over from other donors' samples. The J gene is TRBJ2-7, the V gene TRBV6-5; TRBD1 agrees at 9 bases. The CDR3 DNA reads TGTGCCAGCAGTTACTCGGAGACAGGGGGCTACGAGCAGTACTTC. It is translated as CASSYSETGGYEQYF.